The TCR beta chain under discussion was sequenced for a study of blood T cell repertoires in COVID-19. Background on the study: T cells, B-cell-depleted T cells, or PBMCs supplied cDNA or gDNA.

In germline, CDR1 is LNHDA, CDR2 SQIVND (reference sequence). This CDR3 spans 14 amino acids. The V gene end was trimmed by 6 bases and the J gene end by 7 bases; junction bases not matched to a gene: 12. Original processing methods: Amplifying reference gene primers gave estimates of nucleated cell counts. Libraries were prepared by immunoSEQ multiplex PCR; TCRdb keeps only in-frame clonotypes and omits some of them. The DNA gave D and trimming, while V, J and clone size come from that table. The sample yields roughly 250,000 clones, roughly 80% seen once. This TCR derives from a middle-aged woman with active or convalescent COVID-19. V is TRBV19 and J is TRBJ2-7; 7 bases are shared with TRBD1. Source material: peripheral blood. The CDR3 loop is CASSPAQGLGEQYF. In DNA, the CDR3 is TGTGCCAGTAGCCCGGCACAGGGGTTAGGAGAGCAGTACTTC.